One and the same sample provided the 26 T cell receptor beta chains below, sequenced in a study of OX40 agonist ivuxolimab in advanced cancers. Method: immunoSEQ multiplex PCR; TCRdb's copy keeps in-frame clones and lacks some. The sample records approximately 58,000 clones, approximately 85% being singletons. The source was CD4+ or CD8+ T cells sorted from blood, collected in a trial of the OX40 agonist ivuxolimab. The receptors come from an adult with an advanced solid tumor such as melanoma, head and neck, liver or kidney cancer.

This chain uses TRBV12-5 with TRBJ2-5, with a tentative D call TRBD1 (6 bases). CDR1 and CDR2 (germline): LGHNT, FRNRAP. This CDR3 spans 12 amino acids. The germline V and J ends were trimmed by 3 bases and 6 bases, with 8 bases remaining between them. The DNA of the CDR3 is TGTGCTAGTGGTTTCCAGGGGCAGACCCAGTACTTC. Residues: CASGFQGQTQYF.

This CDR3 reads CASSSGQGQSPLHF. In DNA form, the CDR3 reads TGTGCCAGCAGCTCGGGACAGGGACAATCACCCCTCCACTTT. The J gene is TRBJ1-6, the V gene TRBV7-9; 9 bases agree with TRBD1. CDR3 length: 14 amino acids. The junction had 5 bases not matched to a gene; V was cut back by 4 bases and J by 10 bases. CDR1 and CDR2 (germline): SEHNR, FQNEAQ (reference sequence).

V is TRBV7-9 and J is TRBJ2-1; D is perhaps TRBD2 (6 bases). The CDR3 length is 16 residues. In germline, CDR1 is SEHNR, CDR2 FQNEAQ (reference sequence). Trimming took off 5 bases at V and 4 bases at J, with 18 bases between the two ends. For the CDR3, the DNA is TGTGCCAGCAGCCAGCAGGGACTCAAATGGTACAATGAGCAGTTCTTC. Translated, it gives CASSQQGLKWYNEQFF.

The chain carries TRBV7-6 and TRBJ2-5; D unclear. The CDR3 consists of 14 residues. Trimming stripped 5 bases from V and 6 bases from J, with 16 bases between. CDR1 and CDR2 from the germline V gene are SGHVS and FNYEAQ. The CDR3 DNA reads as TGTGCCAGCAGCCCCATCCGAGGCAGAAAGACCCAGTACTTC. Translation gives CASSPIRGRKTQYF.

V gene TRBV7-9 combines with J gene TRBJ2-6; D not resolved. Germline CDR1 is SEHNR and CDR2 is FQNEAQ (reference sequence). This CDR3 has 15 amino acids. Trimming stripped 6 bases from V and 0 bases from J, with 9 bases between. In nucleotides, the CDR3 is TGTGCCAGCAGACCGGAATTCTCTGGGGCCAACGTCCTGACTTTC. It translates to CASRPEFSGANVLTF.

The chain has TRBV18 and TRBJ2-2, with 7 bases fitting TRBD2. There are 16 residues in the CDR3. Losses at the gene ends were 4 bases for V and 0 bases for J; bases not matched to a gene: 5. Germline values: CDR1 KGHSH, CDR2 LQKENI. CDR3 loop: CASSRPGGANTGELFF. As DNA, the CDR3 is TGTGCCAGCTCACGGCCGGGAGGCGCGAACACCGGGGAGCTGTTTTTT. The full variable domain, with the rest looked up from reference TRBV18 and TRBJ2-2, is NAGVMQNPRHLVRRRGQEARLRCSPMKGHSHVYWYRQLPEEGLKFMVYLQKENIIDESGMPKERFSAEFPKEGPSILRIQQVVRGDSAAYFCASSRPGGANTGELFFGEGSRLTVL.

V is TRBV9 and J is TRBJ2-7; 8 bases are a match to TRBD2. CDR1 and CDR2 (germline): SGDLS, YYNGEE. The CDR3 consists of 15 residues. V dropped 4 bases and J dropped 2; count of bases not matched to a gene: 8. As DNA, the CDR3 is TGTGCCAGCAGCCCCGGAGGAGCGGGGGCCTACGAGCAGTACTTC. It is translated as CASSPGGAGAYEQYF.

This clone was seen a single time. The genes are TRBV5-1 and TRBJ2-7; tentatively, D is TRBD1 or TRBD2 (5 bases each). This CDR3 contains 12 residues. The V gene's germline CDR1 is SGHRS and CDR2 YFSETQ. The germline V and J ends were trimmed by 4 bases and 12 bases, with 17 bases remaining between them. The CDR3: CASSNRDLSWYF. As DNA, the CDR3 is TGCGCCAGCAGCAACCGGGACCTCAGTTGGTACTTC.

The chain links TRBV18 to TRBJ1-1; D unresolved. Between the trimmed V and J ends, which lost 2 bases and 1 base, there was a span of 5 bases. The CDR3 spans 13 residues. Germline CDR1 and CDR2: KGHSH and LQKENI. CDR3 nucleotides: TGTGCCAGCTCACCAGAGAGGAACACTGAAGCTTTCTTT. This codes for CASSPERNTEAFF.

J is TRBJ2-5 and V is TRBV4-1; D unclear. CDR1 and CDR2 (germline): MGHRA, YSYEKL. V shed 0 bases and J shed 5 bases, with 7 bases lying between them. The CDR3 is 13 amino acids. CDR3 in amino acids: CASSQDPGETQYF. As DNA, the CDR3 is TGCGCCAGCAGCCAAGATCCTGGTGAGACCCAGTACTTC.

The rearrangement uses TRBV7-9 and TRBJ2-1; TRBD2 might be the D (5 bases). The CDR3 runs 13 residues. Trimming removed 4 bases from V and 8 bases from J, with 12 bases in between. CDR1 and CDR2 (germline): SEHNR, FQNEAQ (reference sequence). The CDR3 here is CASSSPRVDEQFF. The DNA for the CDR3 is TGTGCCAGCAGCTCGCCGAGGGTGGATGAGCAGTTCTTC.

The chain is built from TRBV6-5 and TRBJ2-2; no definite D call. Germline CDR1 is MNHEY and CDR2 is SVGAGI. The CDR3 has 14 residues. V lost 4 bases and J 1 base, leaving 7 bases between the germline ends. This CDR3 is CASSLDGNTGELFF. CDR3 coding DNA: TGTGCCAGCAGTTTGGACGGGAACACCGGGGAGCTGTTTTTT.

V gene TRBV30 combines with J gene TRBJ1-6, with D maybe TRBD1 (6 bases). Germline V gene lookup returns CDR1 GTSNPN and CDR2 SVGIG (reference sequence). The CDR3 is 13 residues long. Trimming shortened V by 2 bases and J by 7 bases, and 9 bases separated the two germline ends. CDR3 sequence reads: CAWSPGQNSPLHF. Written as DNA, the CDR3 is TGTGCCTGGAGTCCCGGACAGAATTCACCCCTCCACTTT.

V usage is TRBV19 and J usage is TRBJ2-1; 7 bases are a match to TRBD1. The CDR3 sequence is 14 residues long. The V gene's germline CDR1 is LNHDA and CDR2 SQIVND (reference sequence). V trimming: 4 bases; J trimming: 6 bases; junction bases outside the gene matches: 6. The CDR3 DNA follows: TGTGCCAGTAGTAGCAGGGGGAGCCTCAATGAGCAGTTCTTC. Protein product: CASSSRGSLNEQFF.

V is TRBV11-2 and J is TRBJ2-5, with D uncertain. CDR3 length: 14 amino acids. Trimming took off 3 bases at V and 9 bases at J, with 17 bases between the two ends. Germline CDR1 and CDR2: SGHAT and FQNNGV. The CDR3 region has the DNA TGTGCCAGCAGCTTGGCGCGCCTGACTGAGGCCCAGTACTTC. Amino acid sequence: CASSLARLTEAQYF.

The rearrangement joins TRBV18 to TRBJ2-2; TRBD2 aligns across 12 bases. The V segment lost 4 bases and the J segment 3 bases; nucleotides outside the gene matches: 3. The CDR3 is 16 amino acids. The germline V gene has CDR1 KGHSH and CDR2 LQKENI. The CDR3 protein is CASSRLAGVDTGELFF. The CDR3 DNA follows: TGTGCCAGCTCACGACTAGCGGGAGTCGACACCGGGGAGCTGTTTTTT.

This clone has only a few counts. The gene calls are TRBV4-3 and TRBJ1-4; the D is unclear. There are 16 residues in the CDR3. Germline V gives CDR1 LGHNA, CDR2 YSLEER. Trimming took 0 bases from V and 8 from J, leaving 16 bases between them. The DNA of the CDR3 is TGCGCCAGCAGCCAAGATGTCGGCAGTCTCTCGGAAAAACTGTTTTTT. The encoded protein is CASSQDVGSLSEKLFF.

The chain is built from TRBV7-3 and TRBJ2-6; D possibly corresponds to TRBD1 (6 bases). The CDR3 contains 19 residues. The germline V and J ends were trimmed by 2 bases and 4 bases, with 21 bases remaining between them. CDR1 is SGHTA and CDR2 is FQGTGA in the germline V gene. The chain's CDR3 is CASSLGPGAILAGANVLTF. The CDR3 nucleotides are TGTGCCAGCAGCTTAGGTCCAGGGGCCATCTTGGCCGGGGCCAACGTCCTGACTTTC.

This clone was seen a handful of times. CDR3 DNA: TGTGCCAGCAGCCCCAGGACAGCTGATGGCTACACCTTC. Translated, it gives CASSPRTADGYTF. The chain has TRBV9 and TRBJ1-2; tentatively, D is TRBD1 (6 bases). This CDR3 spans 13 amino acids. The ends were cut back, 4 bases at V and 6 bases at J, with 13 bases in the middle. The germline V gene encodes CDR1 SGDLS and CDR2 YYNGEE.

V usage is TRBV7-8 and J usage is TRBJ2-7, with D possibly being TRBD2 (7 bases). This CDR3 comprises 15 residues. V lost 5 bases to trimming and J lost 3 bases, with 17 bases between them. Per germline, CDR1 SGHVS and CDR2 FQNEAQ. CDR3 protein: CASSRGGGPGYEQYF. CDR3 coding DNA: TGTGCCAGCAGCAGGGGGGGAGGGCCCGGCTACGAGCAGTACTTC.

The genes are TRBV5-6 and TRBJ2-7, with 7 positions matching TRBD1. The V gene end was trimmed by 4 bases and the J gene end by 4 bases; junction bases not matched to a gene: 2. This CDR3 region has 12 residues. The germline V gene has CDR1 SGHDT and CDR2 YYEEEE. The CDR3 region has the DNA TGTGCCAGCAGCCTGGGACAGTACGAGCAGTACTTC. It encodes CASSLGQYEQYF.

The chain uses TRBV11-1 and TRBJ2-3; D is perhaps TRBD1 (6 bases). The germline V and J ends were trimmed by 10 bases and 1 base, with 12 bases remaining between them. Germline CDR1 SGHAT, CDR2 FQDESV (reference sequence). This CDR3 region has 13 residues. The CDR3 sequence is CATSQGGTDTQYF. The DNA of the CDR3 is TGTGCCACTTCACAGGGCGGCACAGATACGCAGTATTTT. The variable domain in full, with the rest retrieved from reference TRBV11-1 and TRBJ2-3, is EAEVAQSPRYKITEKSQAVAFWCDPISGHATLYWYRQILGQGPELLVQFQDESVVDDSQLPKDRFSAERLKGVDSTLKIQPAELGDSAMYLCATSQGGTDTQYFGPGTRLTVL.

A note on this clone: The junction shows a germline mismatch at one end, possibly a read error. CDR3 loop: CASSLGGGKHFF. DNA for the CDR3: TGTGCCAGCAGCTTAGGGGGAGGGAAGCACTTCTTC. The chain combines TRBV7-6 with TRBJ2-1, with 7 bases aligning to TRBD2. Germline CDR1 reads SGHVS; CDR2 reads FNYEAQ. The CDR3 runs to 12 residues.

V usage is TRBV2 and J usage is TRBJ1-4; D is perhaps TRBD1 (6 bases). The germline CDR1 and CDR2 sequences are SNHLY and FYNNEI. The CDR3 length is 12 residues. Trimming took off 5 bases at V and 10 bases at J, with 11 bases between the two ends. CDR3 loop: CASSIPGVKLFF. For the CDR3, the DNA is TGTGCCAGCAGTATTCCAGGGGTAAAACTGTTTTTT.

The rearrangement links TRBV14 to TRBJ1-5; D is unresolved. Germline lookup yields CDR1 SGHDN and CDR2 FVKESK. This CDR3 has 16 residues. Trimming removed 0 bases from V and 4 bases from J, with 13 bases in between. CDR3 DNA: TGTGCCAGCAGCCAAGAGGGAACAGACAAAAATCAGCCCCAGCATTTT. Translating gives CASSQEGTDKNQPQHF.

V is TRBV6-6 and J is TRBJ2-3; TRBD2 aligns across 8 bases. Germline CDR1 and CDR2: MNHNY and SVGAGI (reference sequence). V lost 3 bases, J lost 6 bases, and 11 bases stayed unmatched. CDR3 length: 16 residues. The CDR3 region has the DNA TGTGCCAGCAGTTATAGTACTAGCGGCCTCGCGGATACGCAGTATTTT. It codes for CASSYSTSGLADTQYF.